A selection of T cell receptor beta chains follows, all from one sample in a study of vaccination and CD4 T cells after COVID-19. The antigens of these receptors remain unknown. TCRdb redid the calling of the PCR reads with MiXCR, one entry per CDR3 protein. The sample lists several thousand distinct CDR3 sequences, 35% to 45% occurring once. Sequencing was done on a sample of CD4+ T cells from blood, cultured in vitro. The receptors were sampled from a human donor who had recovered from COVID-19. Both conserved end residues are part of each CDR3.

>11|TRBV5-4
CAGSLKETQYF
>13|TRBV10-3
CAIRRDRDQPQHF
>18|TRBV15
CATSRVRMTGWDYEKLFF
>14|TRBV19
CASSMTAHSYEQYF
>24|TRBV7-8
CASSYRKPGLAANKLLRSYNEQFF
>18|TRBV28
CASSFGVVLGPRNTEAFF
>15|TRBV11-1
CASSFWTGIVYEQFF
>13|TRBV6-5
CASSYPGFTEAFF
>15|TRBV18
CASSPRTGISSGYTF
>13|TRBV20-1
CSARDSQDYGYTF
>14|TRBV19
CASSSNGQGEKLFF
>15|TRBV5-4
CASTAELNSYNEQFF
>17|TRBV7-8
CASSLRPWQGSGQTQYF
>14|TRBV7-2
CASSLGRKRHEQFF
>13|TRBV7-2
CASSLVRPYEQYF
>13|TRBV7-3
CASTRNEGETQYF
>14|TRBV10-3
CAISDGSAGETQYF
>15|TRBV6-2/TRBV6-3
CASSYGGGAHTEAFF
>11|TRBV6-1
CASSDRDEQFF
>16|TRBV5-4
CASSLSLAGGNNEQFF